Listed below are T cell receptor beta chains from one sample, sequenced in a study of TIL therapy for anti-PD-1-resistant metastatic lung cancer. The repertoire was sequenced with immunoSEQ multiplex PCR; TCRdb's copy has only in-frame clones and lacks some. The repertoire holds 45,000 to 50,000 clones, with 71% as singletons. Sequencing was performed on tumor tissue, taken at baseline. Receptors originate from a person between 25 and 79 years old with non-small cell lung cancer. CDR3s include the opening cysteine and the closing phenylalanine or tryptophan. D genes are given only for firm matches. Not every row has a clone size; where given, it reads once, few, many or a size class.

d_call	cdr3_length	v_call	j_call	clone_size	cdr3_aa	cdr3_nt
-	13	TRBV28	TRBJ1-4	-	CASSPGAVEKLFF	TGTGCCAGCAGTCCCGGGGCTGTTGAAAAACTGTTTTTT
-	13	TRBV6-5	TRBJ1-5	-	CASSLVPHQPQHF	TGTGCCAGCAGTTTAGTACCTCATCAGCCCCAGCATTTT
-	16	TRBV7-8	TRBJ2-1	-	CASSLRGRQGVNEQFF	TGTGCCAGCAGCTTGCGGGGGAGACAGGGAGTCAATGAGCAGTTCTTC
-	17	TRBV9	TRBJ1-2	-	CASSVAATYDANYGYTF	TGTGCCAGCAGCGTAGCGGCCACTTATGACGCTAACTATGGCTACACCTTC
-	11	TRBV20-1	TRBJ2-3	-	CSARGWDTQYF	TGCAGTGCCCGAGGGTGGGATACGCAGTATTTT
TRBD1	13	TRBV7-2	TRBJ1-2	-	CASSLRTGISHTF	TGTGCCAGCAGCCTACGGACAGGGATAAGTCACACCTTC
-	15	TRBV6-6	TRBJ1-6	-	CASSTLGGMNSPLHF	TGTGCCAGCAGTACCCTAGGCGGAATGAATTCACCCCTCCACTTT
-	13	TRBV9	TRBJ2-7	-	CASSVGGRDEQYF	TGTGCCAGCAGCGTAGGAGGGCGAGACGAGCAGTACTTC
-	11	TRBV29-1	TRBJ1-4	-	CSVPQGEKLFF	TGCAGCGTGCCCCAGGGGGAAAAACTGTTTTTT
-	12	TRBV6-1	TRBJ2-7	-	CASSDRFGEQYF	TGTGCCAGCAGTGATAGGTTCGGAGAGCAGTACTTC
-	12	TRBV7-2	TRBJ2-5	once	CASSLDVETQYF	TGTGCCAGCAGCTTAGATGTAGAGACCCAGTACTTC
TRBD1	15	TRBV5-4	TRBJ1-2	-	CASSMGQGMGYGYTF	TGTGCCAGCAGCATGGGACAGGGGATGGGCTATGGCTACACCTTC
-	15	TRBV10-2	TRBJ1-1	-	CASRIQGPSNTEAFF	TGCGCCAGCAGGATACAGGGTCCCTCGAACACTGAAGCTTTCTTT
-	17	TRBV9	TRBJ2-3	-	CASSVGGFPSLWDTQYF	TGTGCCAGCAGCGTAGGCGGCTTCCCTTCACTTTGGGATACGCAGTATTTT
-	15	TRBV27	TRBJ1-5	-	CASSPLRTSGQPQHF	TGTGCCAGCAGTCCCCTTAGGACTTCAGGTCAGCCCCAGCATTTT
-	16	TRBV7-2	TRBJ1-3	-	CASSLTAVNPGNTIYF	TGTGCCAGCAGCTTAACGGCCGTGAACCCGGGAAACACCATATATTTT
TRBD1	18	TRBV25-1	TRBJ1-1	-	CASSTWGGTGLMNTEAFF	TGTGCCAGCAGTACATGGGGGGGGACAGGACTCATGAACACTGAAGCTTTCTTT
-	13	TRBV5-7	TRBJ2-5	once	CASSLGGFETQYF	TGTGCCAGCAGCTTGGGGGGGTTTGAGACCCAGTACTTC
TRBD1	16	TRBV28	TRBJ1-6	-	CASSFSRGLYNSPLHF	TGTGCCAGCAGTTTCTCCAGGGGGCTGTATAATTCACCCCTCCACTTT
TRBD2	21	TRBV4-1	TRBJ2-1	-	CASSLREGPSRLAGGYNEQFF	TGCGCCAGCAGCCTCAGGGAGGGGCCCTCTAGGCTAGCGGGGGGATACAATGAGCAGTTCTTC
-	13	TRBV5-6	TRBJ1-1	-	CASSLTSNTEAFF	TGTGCCAGCAGCTTGACTTCGAACACTGAAGCTTTCTTT
-	15	TRBV5-1	TRBJ2-3	-	CASSSDPRGTDTQYF	TGCGCCAGCAGCTCGGACCCTAGGGGTACAGATACGCAGTATTTT
-	13	TRBV5-6	TRBJ1-5	few	CASSLDGNQPQHF	TGTGCCAGCAGCTTGGACGGCAATCAGCCCCAGCATTTT